This T cell receptor (beta chain) was identified in a study of blood T cell repertoires in COVID-19. For the study at large: COVID-19 samples from acute and convalescent phases originated in the United States, Italy and Spain. T cells, B-cell-depleted T cells, or PBMCs supplied cDNA or gDNA.

V dropped 8 bases and J dropped 6; count of bases not matched to a gene: 8. CDR1 LGHDT and CDR2 YNNKEL come from the germline V gene (reference sequence). This CDR3 region has 14 residues. As handled by the study authors: How many nucleated cells were present was estimated from reference gene primer amplification. Method: immunoSEQ multiplex PCR; TCRdb's copy keeps in-frame clones and lacks some. The DNA was the basis for D and trimming; V, J and clone size are from that table. The data show 70,000 or so clones, with about nine tenths seen just once and about a tenth held by the top ten. Sequenced sample: peripheral blood. The V call is TRBV3-1 (or the pseudogene TRBV3-2), the J call TRBJ2-7, with 12 bases matching TRBD2. The receptor comes from a man between 65 and 85 years old with active or convalescent COVID-19. The DNA for the CDR3 is TGTGCCAGCGGTGGGCTAGCGGGAGGGCGCGAGCAGTACTTC. Amino acid sequence: CASGGLAGGREQYF.